Listed here are 9 T cell receptor beta chains from one sample, sequenced in a study of regulatory T cells in long-lasting Graves disease. Regarding time point: persistent/refractory GD, antithyroid drugs over 5 years with positive TRAb. Researchers made the TCR library from RNA that was extracted from PBMCs. Researchers made TCR beta libraries by using iRepertoire HTBI primers and running Arm-PCR on CDR3 regions. TCRdb ran MiXCR on the multiplex PCR reads and lists one entry per CDR3 protein. The data contain about 470,000 distinct CDR3 sequences, about a fifth of them seen just once; the ten biggest clones take up 6.5% to 10%. The sample here was peripheral blood mononuclear cells (PBMCs), taken when the disease was refractory, from a patient treated with antithyroid drugs. The receptors originated from a female donor with Graves disease.

This clonotype was recorded at least ten times. This chain uses TRBV28 with TRBJ1-2; 8 bases are shared with TRBD1. V was clipped by 5 bases and J by 5 bases; unmatched bases: 7. CDR1 is MDHEN and CDR2 is SYDVKM in the germline V gene. This CDR3 is 14 amino acids long. The CDR3 is CASSSGQGGYGYTF. Here the CDR3 DNA reads TGTGCCAGCAGTAGCGGACAGGGAGGGTATGGCTACACCTTC.

The chain employs TRBV14 and TRBJ1-1; weak D call: TRBD1 (6 bases). The CDR3 covers 13 residues. Germline V CDR1 and CDR2: SGHDN, FVKESK. With 5 bases removed from V and 7 bases from J, the gap between germline ends came to 14 bases. The CDR3 loop reads CASSAHRVGEAFF. The CDR3 coding sequence is TGTGCCAGCAGCGCCCACAGGGTGGGTGAAGCTTTCTTT.

This clonotype was counted ten times or more. This rearrangement joins TRBV20-1 to TRBJ2-7; 8 nucleotides align to TRBD2. V shed 3 bases and J 6 bases; nucleotides not matched to a gene: 13. The CDR3 loop spans 15 amino acids. Germline CDR1 is DFQATT and CDR2 is SNEGSKA (reference sequence). CDR3 DNA: TGCAGTGCTAGGGCGGGAGGTGGTATTACGGGCGAGCAGTACTTC. Protein sequence: CSARAGGGITGEQYF.

This clonotype was counted only a few times. The chain is built from TRBV6-1 and TRBJ1-2, with 7 bases that match TRBD1. Germline values: CDR1 MNHNS, CDR2 SASEGT. V shed 6 bases, J shed 0 bases, and the junction held 7 bases outside the gene matches. This CDR3 spans 15 amino acids. CDR3 residues: CASRLSDRANYGYTF. CDR3 in DNA: TGTGCCAGCAGACTATCTGACAGGGCTAACTATGGCTACACCTTC.

This clonotype appeared a few times. The rearrangement uses TRBV7-9 and TRBJ1-1; D is unresolved. Trimming removed 4 bases from V and 6 bases from J, with 9 bases in between. This CDR3 spans 12 amino acids. Germline CDR1 reads SEHNR; CDR2 reads FQNEAQ (reference sequence). CDR3 coding DNA: TGTGCCAGCAGCTCTAACAGTGCTGAAGCTTTCTTT. Its translation is CASSSNSAEAFF.

This clonotype came up many times. The V gene is TRBV12-3 or TRBV12-4, the J gene TRBJ1-6; tentative D call: TRBD1 (6 bases). CDR3 length equals 18 residues. The V gene lost 1 base and the J gene lost 7 bases, with 20 bases spanning the gap. For the CDR3, the DNA is TGTGCCAGCAGTTTAGAGTCTAGATTACAGGGATGGAATTCACCCCTCCACTTT. Residues: CASSLESRLQGWNSPLHF.

The V call is TRBV7-9, the J call TRBJ2-5; a weak D match, TRBD2 (6 bases). The CDR3 is made up of 16 amino acids. Germline-derived CDR1 and CDR2 are SEHNR and FQNEAQ (reference sequence). Between the trimmed V and J ends, which lost 4 bases and 1 base, there was a span of 16 bases. The CDR3 DNA is TGTGCCAGCAGCTCCGGCGGGGAACCCACCCAAGAGACCCAGTACTTC. The encoded protein is CASSSGGEPTQETQYF.

This clonotype was counted many times. The chain couples TRBV29-1 to TRBJ2-7; D unresolved. Trimming removed 4 bases at V and 6 bases at J, with 7 bases between. The CDR3 covers 10 residues. The V gene's germline CDR1 is SQVTM and CDR2 ANQGSEA. The CDR3 DNA reads TGCAGCGTTGTGGGCTCCGAGCAGTACTTC. Translating it yields CSVVGSEQYF.

This clonotype was observed many times. In DNA, the CDR3 is TGTGCCAGCAGCTTTCCGGGACTGTCTTATTCACCCCTCCACTTT. Its translation is CASSFPGLSYSPLHF. The genes are TRBV28 and TRBJ1-6; a possible D gene is TRBD1 (5 bases). V lost 6 bases, J lost 8 bases, and 17 bases lay in between. From germline, CDR1 is MDHEN and CDR2 SYDVKM. The CDR3 sequence is 15 residues long. The full variable domain, rest sourced from reference TRBV28 and TRBJ1-6, is DVKVTQSSRYLVKRTGEKVFLECVQDMDHENMFWYRQDPGLGLRLIYFSYDVKMKEKGDIPEGYSVSREKKERFSLILESASTNQTSMYLCASSFPGLSYSPLHFGNGTRLTVT.